A single sample gave rise to the 16 T cell receptor beta chains below, sequenced in a study of human T cells and chemical hapten exposure. Documented time point: patch test 1, 2 weeks after DPC sensitization. Treatment in this sample: therapeutic diphenylcyclopropenone sensitization with weekly scalp DPC. TCRdb re-analysed the RACE reads in MiXCR, keeping a single row per CDR3 protein. This repertoire shows roughly 360,000 distinct CDR3 sequences, approximately 5% found once; its top ten account for around 2%. This material consisted of whole blood, taken in connection with sensitization to the hapten diphenylcyclopropenone (DPC). These receptors originate from a woman in her 50s with alopecia areata. Some clones in this sample may be carry-over from other donors' samples.

The rearrangement links TRBV7-6 to TRBJ1-1, with a possible D match to TRBD1 (6 bases). The germline V and J ends were trimmed by 5 bases and 1 base, with 11 bases remaining between them. Looked up from germline, CDR1 is SGHVS and CDR2 is FNYEAQ. CDR3 size: 14 residues. CDR3 coding DNA: TGTGCCAGCAGCCCGGGACACGCGAACACTGAAGCTTTCTTT. Amino acid sequence: CASSPGHANTEAFF.

This clonotype was seen more than once but under ten times. The rearrangement joins TRBV6-2 or TRBV6-3 to TRBJ2-6; D call uncertain. Germline CDR1 reads MNHEY; CDR2 reads SVGEGT. This CDR3 is built from 14 residues. Trimming removed 6 bases from V and 1 base from J, with 7 bases in between. In DNA form, the CDR3 reads TGTGCCAGCAGCGAGACGTCTGGGGCCAACGTCCTGACTTTC. Encoded protein: CASSETSGANVLTF.

V is TRBV15 and J is TRBJ1-1; 9 bases line up with TRBD1. Germline V gene lookup returns CDR1 LNHNV and CDR2 YYDKDF (reference sequence). The CDR3 has 16 amino acids. Germline trimming cut 3 bases from V and 0 bases from J; bases unmatched to any gene: 5. The CDR3 nucleotides read TGTGCCACCAGCAGGGCTGGGACAGGGATGAACACTGAAGCTTTCTTT. Translating it yields CATSRAGTGMNTEAFF.

The V call is TRBV7-2, the J call TRBJ1-2; 8 bases are shared with TRBD1. The CDR3 has 13 residues. Losses at the gene ends were 5 bases for V and 8 bases for J; bases not matched to a gene: 7. Per the germline V gene, CDR1 is SGHTA and CDR2 is FQGNSA. The chain's CDR3 is CASSQGAIKGYTF. CDR3 nucleotides: TGTGCCAGCAGCCAGGGGGCGATCAAAGGCTACACCTTC.

The sample holds many counts of this clonotype. V gene TRBV11-2 combines with J gene TRBJ1-6; D is unresolved. The CDR3 spans 13 residues. CDR1 and CDR2 (germline): SGHAT, FQNNGV. With 3 bases removed from V and 8 bases from J, the gap between germline ends came to 8 bases. As DNA, the CDR3 is TGTGCCAGCAGCTTTAGAAGGGATTCACCCCTCCACTTT. It is translated as CASSFRRDSPLHF.

This clonotype was observed many times. The chain joins TRBV2 to TRBJ2-3; TRBD1 agrees at 11 bases. CDR1 and CDR2 (germline): SNHLY, FYNNEI. J was trimmed by 5 bases and V by 5 bases; bases with no gene match: 3. This CDR3 contains 14 residues. The CDR3 DNA reads TGTGCCAGCAGTCCGGGACAGGGGGAAGATACGCAGTATTTT. Translating it yields CASSPGQGEDTQYF.

This clonotype was seen a handful of times. CDR3 residues: CSARGRDRAYEQYF. CDR3 in DNA: TGCAGTGCTAGAGGCCGGGACAGAGCCTACGAGCAGTACTTC. V is TRBV20-1 and J is TRBJ2-7, with 7 bases aligning to TRBD1. The CDR3 has 14 amino acids. Germline V gene lookup returns CDR1 DFQATT and CDR2 SNEGSKA (reference sequence). V shed 1 base, J shed 2 bases, and the junction held 5 bases outside the gene matches.

At least ten counts were recorded for this clonotype. The chain has TRBV6-1 and TRBJ1-5; 9 bases fit TRBD1. The CDR3 runs 15 residues. J lost 6 bases, V lost 1 base, and 4 bases had no gene match. CDR1 is MNHNS, CDR2 SASEGT, per germline. CDR3 residues: CASSEGQGGGQPQHF. CDR3 nucleotides: TGTGCCAGCAGTGAAGGACAGGGGGGAGGTCAGCCCCAGCATTTT.

This clonotype came up many times. The V call is TRBV7-2, the J call TRBJ1-6, with D perhaps matching TRBD1 (6 bases). Germline V gene data show CDR1 as SGHTA and CDR2 as FQGNSA. The CDR3 runs 14 residues. Between the trimmed V and J ends, which lost 5 bases and 7 bases, there was a span of 12 bases. CDR3 residues: CASSPHRVNSPLHF. The CDR3, as DNA: TGTGCCAGCAGCCCCCACAGGGTGAATTCACCCCTCCACTTT. Full variable domain (outside the CDR3, taken from reference TRBV7-2 and TRBJ1-6): GAGVSQSPSNKVTEKGKDVELRCDPISGHTALYWYRQSLGQGLEFLIYFQGNSAPDKSGLPSDRFSAERTGGSVSTLTIQRTQQEDSAVYLCASSPHRVNSPLHFGNGTRLTVT.

The chain carries TRBV10-3 and TRBJ2-1; D may correspond to TRBD1 or TRBD2 (5 bases each). The CDR3 loop spans 14 amino acids. In germline, CDR1 is ENHRY, CDR2 SYGVKD. The V gene lost 5 bases and the J gene lost 6 bases, with 14 bases spanning the gap. CDR3 residues: CAISRDQPTNEQFF. The CDR3, as DNA: TGTGCCATCAGTAGGGACCAGCCCACCAATGAGCAGTTCTTC.

A few counts support this clonotype. V usage is TRBV6-1 and J usage is TRBJ1-1, with TRBD1 as a possible D gene (6 bases). The CDR3 extends over 13 amino acids. Germline V lookup: CDR1 MNHNS, CDR2 SASEGT. Trimming left V 1 base short and J 11 bases short, with 14 bases between. The CDR3 DNA reads as TGTGCCAGCAGTGAAGTAGGGGGAGAGGGGGCTTTCTTT. Protein: CASSEVGGEGAFF.

This clonotype has a handful of counts. The genes are TRBV4-3 and TRBJ2-3; D is perhaps TRBD2 (6 bases). V lost 0 bases to trimming and J lost 1 base, with 11 bases between them. Germline assignment: CDR1 LGHNA and CDR2 YSLEER. The CDR3 has 16 amino acids. CDR3 sequence reads: CASSQEPVAGTDTQYF. CDR3 sequence (DNA): TGCGCCAGCAGCCAAGAGCCGGTAGCGGGCACAGATACGCAGTATTTT.

This clonotype was observed at least ten times. The chain recombines TRBV28 with TRBJ2-3; no definite D call. The CDR3 sequence is 15 residues long. V was shortened by 1 base and J by 0 bases, with 8 bases between the two germline ends. Germline lookup yields CDR1 MDHEN and CDR2 SYDVKM. CDR3 in amino acids: CASSLLTTSTDTQYF. CDR3 DNA sequence: TGTGCCAGCAGTTTATTAACAACTAGCACAGATACGCAGTATTTT.

This clonotype was seen repeatedly, ten times or more. This chain uses TRBV18 with TRBJ2-7; D unclear. The germline gives CDR1 KGHSH, CDR2 LQKENI. V was cut by 3 bases and J by 0 bases, with 12 bases left in between. The CDR3 runs to 15 residues. DNA of the CDR3: TGTGCCAGCTCACCGGTCAGAACGAGCTCCTACGAGCAGTACTTC. Translated: CASSPVRTSSYEQYF.

This clonotype was seen at least ten times. The rearrangement uses TRBV12-3 or TRBV12-4 and TRBJ2-2; no firm D call. V was clipped by 5 bases and J by 0 bases, with 4 bases between them. The CDR3 runs 13 residues. CDR3: CASSLTNTGELFF. In nucleotides, the CDR3 is TGTGCCAGCAGTCTGACGAACACCGGGGAGCTGTTTTTT.

This clonotype was counted ten times or more. The gene calls are TRBV15 and TRBJ2-1, with TRBD1 matching 8 bases. The CDR3 has 15 residues. V trimming: 4 bases; J trimming: 1 base; junction bases outside the gene matches: 3. The germline V gene encodes CDR1 LNHNV and CDR2 YYDKDF (reference sequence). The DNA for the CDR3 is TGTGCCACCAGCACCAGGACAGGGTCCTACAATGAGCAGTTCTTC. Translating gives CATSTRTGSYNEQFF. Full variable domain (missing parts from reference TRBV15 and TRBJ2-1): DAMVIQNPRYQVTQFGKPVTLSCSQTLNHNVMYWYQQKSSQAPKLLFHYYDKDFNNEADTPDNFQSRRPNTSFCFLDIRSPGLGDTAMYLCATSTRTGSYNEQFFGPGTRLTVL.